Following are 21 T cell receptor beta chains from one sample sequenced in a study of blood T cells in healthy people across ages. Combining a sample-barcoded 5' primer with a J-beta primer mix, a second PCR ran for 7 to 11 cycles. TCRdb itself ran the 5' RACE reads through MiXCR, one entry per CDR3 protein. Of about 570,000 distinct CDR3 sequences in the sample, 27% were seen once. Sequencing was done on a sample of blood. The source of these receptors is an older woman in good health.

The V call is TRBV11-2, the J call TRBJ2-5, with 7 nucleotides matching TRBD1. V lost 1 base, J lost 6 bases, and 2 bases stayed unmatched. This CDR3 comprises 13 residues. CDR1 SGHAT and CDR2 FQNNGV come from the germline V gene. CDR3 nucleotide sequence: TGTGCCAGCAGCTTAGGACAGGGAAAGACCCAGTACTTC. The encoded protein is CASSLGQGKTQYF.

The chain recombines TRBV5-5 with TRBJ1-1; unclear D gene. Germline assignment: CDR1 SGHKS and CDR2 YYEKEE (reference sequence). This CDR3 has 16 amino acids. Trimming removed 1 base from V and 1 base from J, with 14 bases in between. As DNA, the CDR3 is TGTGCCAGCAGCTTGTATGGCCTAATGCAGAACACTGAAGCTTTCTTT. The encoded protein is CASSLYGLMQNTEAFF.

V usage is TRBV6-5 and J usage is TRBJ1-5; TRBD1 aligns across 8 bases. The CDR3 loop spans 16 amino acids. Germline V gene sequence: CDR1 MNHEY, CDR2 SVGAGI. Trimming at V came to 6 bases and at J to 2 bases, leaving 9 bases not matched to a gene. The CDR3 region has the DNA TGTGCCAGCAGCCTAACCCCGGACAGGGGCAATCAGCCCCAGCATTTT. Translating it yields CASSLTPDRGNQPQHF.

This clonotype was detected only a few times. The chain carries TRBV3-1 and TRBJ1-1; 12 bases line up with TRBD1. The V gene's germline CDR1 is LGHDT and CDR2 YNNKEL (reference sequence). There are 19 residues in the CDR3. Trimming at V came to 0 bases and at J to 4 bases, leaving 12 bases not matched to a gene. CDR3 bases: TGTGCCAGCAGCCAAGATCCGGGACAGGGGGCCCGGCTTCGCACTGAAGCTTTCTTT. The encoded protein is CASSQDPGQGARLRTEAFF.

The rearrangement uses TRBV7-2 and TRBJ2-3; the D gene is possibly TRBD1 (6 bases). Trimming took off 1 base at V and 5 bases at J, with 10 bases between the two ends. This CDR3 region has 14 residues. Germline assignment: CDR1 SGHTA and CDR2 FQGNSA. The CDR3 nucleotides are TGTGCCAGCAGCTTAGTGGGGGCGGTAGATACGCAGTATTTT. It is translated as CASSLVGAVDTQYF.

The chain recombines TRBV27 with TRBJ1-6; D is perhaps TRBD1 (5 bases). Germline assignment: CDR1 MNHEY and CDR2 SMNVEV (reference sequence). The CDR3 runs 15 residues. Trimming took off 2 bases at V and 10 bases at J, with 15 bases between the two ends. The CDR3 loop is CASSLRSGAESPLHF. CDR3 bases: TGTGCCAGCAGTTTACGGTCCGGGGCTGAATCACCCCTCCACTTT.

A few counts support this clonotype. The chain combines TRBV7-8 with TRBJ2-4; possibly TRBD1 for D (6 bases). Germline CDR1 and CDR2: SGHVS and FQNEAQ. CDR3 length: 15 residues. Trimming pared 5 bases from V and 3 bases from J, leaving 14 bases between. CDR3 sequence (DNA): TGTGCCAGCAGCGCCAGGGGCACTCTCAAAAACATTCAGTACTTC. This sequence encodes CASSARGTLKNIQYF.

The rearrangement links TRBV5-1 to TRBJ1-5; TRBD1 might be the D (5 bases). The CDR3 is 15 amino acids. V lost 3 bases, J lost 6 bases, and 16 bases lay in between. From germline, CDR1 is SGHRS and CDR2 YFSETQ. The CDR3 spells CASSSMGTEGQPQHF. The CDR3 DNA reads TGCGCCAGCAGCTCAATGGGGACCGAAGGTCAGCCCCAGCATTTT.

This clonotype appeared a few times. The gene calls are TRBV20-1 and TRBJ1-4, with D maybe TRBD1 (5 bases). Germline CDR1 reads DFQATT; CDR2 reads SNEGSKA (reference sequence). Trimming shortened V by 4 bases and J by 3 bases, and 9 bases separated the two germline ends. The CDR3 runs 13 residues. The CDR3 bases are TGCAGTGCTACACAGGTTGCTAATGAAAAACTGTTTTTT. This encodes CSATQVANEKLFF.

This clonotype has a count of ten or more. The rearrangement joins TRBV29-1 to TRBJ2-3; the D gene is possibly TRBD1 (6 bases). The germline V gene has CDR1 SQVTM and CDR2 ANQGSEA. The CDR3 spans 14 residues. Deletions cut 4 bases from V and 2 bases from J, with 13 bases between. The CDR3 DNA follows: TGCAGCGTTGTCCGGGACATCGTCACAGATACGCAGTATTTT. Protein product: CSVVRDIVTDTQYF.

The chain couples TRBV7-2 to TRBJ1-6, with a weak D call TRBD1 (5 bases). Per germline, CDR1 SGHTA and CDR2 FQGNSA. This CDR3 comprises 15 residues. Trimming cost V 5 bases and J 6 bases, with 14 bases left between them. The CDR3: CASSPMGRFNSPLHF. The DNA for the CDR3 is TGTGCCAGCAGCCCGATGGGACGGTTTAATTCACCCCTCCACTTT.

With regard to this clonotype: A much larger clone differs by one base, so this may be a read error. This chain joins TRBV6-2 or TRBV6-3 and TRBJ1-1; the D gene is possibly TRBD1 (6 bases). CDR3 length: 14 residues. CDR1 MNHEY and CDR2 SVGEGT come from the germline V gene. The CDR3 reads CASSYSRGDTEASF. CDR3 bases: TGTGCCAGCAGTTACTCGAGAGGGGACACTGAAGCTTCCTTT.

This clonotype was found once. The chain joins TRBV6-2 or TRBV6-3 to TRBJ2-1, with D possibly being TRBD1 (6 bases). Germline loops: CDR1 MNHEY, CDR2 SVGEGT. V lost 4 bases and J lost 6, with 10 bases in between. The CDR3 consists of 13 residues. CDR3 sequence: CASSLGTPNEQFF. The CDR3 coding sequence is TGTGCCAGCAGTTTGGGGACACCCAATGAGCAGTTCTTC.

The chain links TRBV6-2 or TRBV6-3 to TRBJ2-1, with 9 bases lining up with TRBD2. The V gene's germline CDR1 is MNHEY and CDR2 SVGEGT. J lost 6 bases, V lost 8 bases, and 11 bases had no gene match. The CDR3 has 15 amino acids. The CDR3 here is CASWRKAGGSNEQFF. In nucleotides, the CDR3 is TGTGCCAGCTGGCGAAAAGCGGGGGGCAGCAATGAGCAGTTCTTC.

DNA of the CDR3: TGCAGTGCAAGTGAGGCGCAGGGAGAGCAGTACTTC. This codes for CSASEAQGEQYF. The chain is built from TRBV20-1 and TRBJ2-7; D is possibly TRBD1 (5 bases). The CDR3 is made up of 12 amino acids. Per germline, CDR1 DFQATT and CDR2 SNEGSKA (reference sequence). Trimming removed 6 bases from V and 7 bases from J, with 16 bases in between.

This rearrangement joins TRBV25-1 to TRBJ2-7, with D tentatively TRBD2 (6 bases). Looked up from germline, CDR1 is MGHDK and CDR2 is SYGVNS. The CDR3 consists of 13 residues. V gave up 4 bases and J gave up 2 bases, with 9 bases separating them. The DNA of the CDR3 is TGTGCCAGCAGTGTTCCGGGGGCCTACGAGCAGTACTTC. Encoded protein: CASSVPGAYEQYF.

The rearrangement joins TRBV29-1 to TRBJ1-4; possible D gene TRBD1, 6 bases. The V gene's germline CDR1 is SQVTM and CDR2 ANQGSEA. The CDR3 totals 14 residues. V was cut by 6 bases and J by 8 bases, with 19 bases left in between. In nucleotides, the CDR3 is TGCAGCGTCGCAGAACAGGGAGTGCGAGAAAAACTGTTTTTT. As protein: CSVAEQGVREKLFF.

This clonotype was seen a single time. The chain is built from TRBV25-1 and TRBJ1-4; D uncertain. Germline CDR1 and CDR2: MGHDK and SYGVNS. This CDR3 contains 14 residues. V lost 4 bases, J lost 7 bases, and 13 bases lay in between. DNA for the CDR3: TGTGCCAGCAGTGGCCGTTTGGGTAGTGAAAAACTGTTTTTT. Protein product: CASSGRLGSEKLFF. The variable domain in full, with the rest retrieved from reference TRBV25-1 and TRBJ1-4, is EADIYQTPRYLVIGTGKKITLECSQTMGHDKMYWYQQDPGMELHLIHYSYGVNSTEKGDLSSESTVSRIRTEHFPLTLESARPSHTSQYLCASSGRLGSEKLFFGSGTQLSVL.

The rearrangement joins TRBV5-1 to TRBJ2-6; unclear D gene. Germline V CDR1 and CDR2: SGHRS, YFSETQ. The CDR3 has 15 amino acids. The ends were cut back, 1 base at V and 4 bases at J, with 9 bases in the middle. The CDR3 bases are TGCGCCAGCAGCTTGTTGGGGTCCGGGGCCAACGTCCTGACTTTC. The encoded protein is CASSLLGSGANVLTF.

The chain is built from TRBV18 and TRBJ1-5; TRBD1 might be the D (6 bases). The germline gives CDR1 KGHSH, CDR2 LQKENI. Deletions cut 4 bases from V and 5 bases from J, with 12 bases between. This CDR3 has 14 amino acids. The DNA of the CDR3 is TGTGCCAGCTCACGCCGGGACACCTATCAGCCCCAGCATTTT. Translating gives CASSRRDTYQPQHF. The full variable domain, completed using reference TRBV18 and TRBJ1-5, is NAGVMQNPRHLVRRRGQEARLRCSPMKGHSHVYWYRQLPEEGLKFMVYLQKENIIDESGMPKERFSAEFPKEGPSILRIQQVVRGDSAAYFCASSRRDTYQPQHFGDGTRLSIL.

The table lists this clonotype with a count of one. The rearrangement joins TRBV6-2 or TRBV6-3 to TRBJ1-1; D remains unclear. The V end lost 6 bases, the J end lost 7 bases, and 18 bases lay between the germline ends. This CDR3 contains 14 residues. The germline V gene has CDR1 MNHEY and CDR2 SVGEGT. Here the CDR3 reads CASSRTSGRYEAFF. The DNA for the CDR3 is TGTGCCAGCAGCCGAACCTCAGGACGGTATGAAGCTTTCTTT.